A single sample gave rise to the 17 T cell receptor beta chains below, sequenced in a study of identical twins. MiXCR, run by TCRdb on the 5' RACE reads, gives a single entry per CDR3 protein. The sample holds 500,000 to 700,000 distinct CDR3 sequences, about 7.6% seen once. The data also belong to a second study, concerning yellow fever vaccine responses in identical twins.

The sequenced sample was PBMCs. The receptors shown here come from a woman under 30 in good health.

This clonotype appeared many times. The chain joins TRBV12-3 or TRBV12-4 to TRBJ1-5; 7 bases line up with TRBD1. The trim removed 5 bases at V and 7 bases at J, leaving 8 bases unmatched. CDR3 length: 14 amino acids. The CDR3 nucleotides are TGTGCCAGCAGTAGACAGGGTCCCCTCCAGCCCCAGCATTTT. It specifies CASSRQGPLQPQHF.

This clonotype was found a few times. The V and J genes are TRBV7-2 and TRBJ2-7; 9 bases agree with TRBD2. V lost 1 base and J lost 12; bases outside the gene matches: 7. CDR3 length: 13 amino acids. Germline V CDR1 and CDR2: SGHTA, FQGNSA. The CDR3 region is CASSLGLAGLLYF. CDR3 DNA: TGTGCCAGCAGCTTAGGGCTAGCGGGATTGCTGTACTTC.

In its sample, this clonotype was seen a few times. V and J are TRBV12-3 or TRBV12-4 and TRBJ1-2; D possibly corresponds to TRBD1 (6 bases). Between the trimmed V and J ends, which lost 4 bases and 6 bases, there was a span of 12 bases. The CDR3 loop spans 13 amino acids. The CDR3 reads CASSSYRVDGYTF. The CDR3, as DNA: TGTGCCAGCAGTTCCTACAGGGTGGATGGCTACACCTTC.

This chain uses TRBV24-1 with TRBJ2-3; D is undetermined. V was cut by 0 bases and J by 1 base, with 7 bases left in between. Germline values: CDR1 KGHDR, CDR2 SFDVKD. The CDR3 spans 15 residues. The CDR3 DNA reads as TGTGCCACCAGTGATTTGAGGGTAGGCACAGATACGCAGTATTTT. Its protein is CATSDLRVGTDTQYF.

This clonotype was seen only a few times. CDR3 amino acids: CASRRTGGSYEQYV. The CDR3 nucleotides are TGTGCCAGCCGTCGGACAGGGGGCTCCTACGAGCAGTACGTC. The chain has TRBV28 and TRBJ2-7; 10 bases line up with TRBD1. The CDR3 is made up of 14 amino acids. Looked up from germline, CDR1 is MDHEN and CDR2 is SYDVKM. V lost 8 bases, J lost 0 bases, and 4 bases stayed unmatched.

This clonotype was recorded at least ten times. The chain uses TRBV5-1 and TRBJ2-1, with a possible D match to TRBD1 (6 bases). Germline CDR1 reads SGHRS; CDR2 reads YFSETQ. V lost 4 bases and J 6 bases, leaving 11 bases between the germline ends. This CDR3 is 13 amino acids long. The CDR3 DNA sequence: TGCGCCAGCAGCCAACCGACAGGCAATGAGCAGTTCTTC. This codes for CASSQPTGNEQFF.

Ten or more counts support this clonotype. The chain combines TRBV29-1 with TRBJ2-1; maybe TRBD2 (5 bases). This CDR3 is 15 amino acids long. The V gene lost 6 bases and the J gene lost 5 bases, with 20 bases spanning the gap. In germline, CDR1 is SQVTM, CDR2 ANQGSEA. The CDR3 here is CSVAARWEINNEQFF. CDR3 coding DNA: TGCAGCGTCGCTGCGCGGTGGGAGATAAACAATGAGCAGTTCTTC.

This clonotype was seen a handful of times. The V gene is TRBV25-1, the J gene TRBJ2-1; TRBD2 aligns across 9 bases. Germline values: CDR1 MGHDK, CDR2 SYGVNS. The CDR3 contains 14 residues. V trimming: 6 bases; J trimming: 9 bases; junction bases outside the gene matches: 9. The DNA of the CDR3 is TGTGCCAGCAGCGACCCGACTAGCGGCTTTGAGCAGTTCTTC. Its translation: CASSDPTSGFEQFF.

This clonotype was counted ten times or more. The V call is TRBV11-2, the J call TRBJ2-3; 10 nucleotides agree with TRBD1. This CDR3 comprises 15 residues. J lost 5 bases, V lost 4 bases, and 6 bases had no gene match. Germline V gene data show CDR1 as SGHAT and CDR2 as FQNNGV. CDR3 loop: CASSSLTGGKDTQYF. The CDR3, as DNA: TGTGCCAGCAGCTCCCTGACAGGGGGCAAAGATACGCAGTATTTT.

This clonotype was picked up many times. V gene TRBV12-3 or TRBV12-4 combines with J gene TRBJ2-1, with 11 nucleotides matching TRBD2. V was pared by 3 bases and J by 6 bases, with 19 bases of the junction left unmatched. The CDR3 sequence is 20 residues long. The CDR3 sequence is CASSFRGPALAGGGGNEQFF. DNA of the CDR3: TGTGCCAGCAGTTTCAGGGGACCGGCCCTAGCGGGAGGTGGAGGCAATGAGCAGTTCTTC.

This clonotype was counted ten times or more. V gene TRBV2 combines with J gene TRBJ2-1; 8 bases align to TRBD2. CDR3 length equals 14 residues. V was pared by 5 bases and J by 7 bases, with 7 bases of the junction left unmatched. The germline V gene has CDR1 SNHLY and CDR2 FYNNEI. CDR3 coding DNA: TGTGCCAGCAGTCTTGCGGGAGGCCTTAATGAGCAGTTCTTC. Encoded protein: CASSLAGGLNEQFF.

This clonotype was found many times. The CDR3 DNA reads TGTGCCAGCAGCCCTAAGGGGTATAGTGGGAACACTGAAGCTTTCTTT. Residues: CASSPKGYSGNTEAFF. The chain recombines TRBV7-9 with TRBJ1-1; a possible D gene is TRBD1 (5 bases). The CDR3 spans 16 residues. CDR1 is SEHNR, CDR2 FQNEAQ, per germline (reference sequence). The ends were cut back, 5 bases at V and 1 base at J, with 17 bases in the middle. Full variable domain (missing parts from reference TRBV7-9 and TRBJ1-1): DTGVSQNPRHKITKRGQNVTFRCDPISEHNRLYWYRQTLGQGPEFLTYFQNEAQLEKSRLLSDRFSAERPKGSFSTLEIQRTEQGDSAMYLCASSPKGYSGNTEAFFGQGTRLTVV.

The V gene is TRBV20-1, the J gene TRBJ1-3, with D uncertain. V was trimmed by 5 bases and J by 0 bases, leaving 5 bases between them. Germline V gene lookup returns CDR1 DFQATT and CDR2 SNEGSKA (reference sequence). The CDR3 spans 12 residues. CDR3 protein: CSAPHSGNTIYF. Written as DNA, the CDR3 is TGCAGTGCTCCTCACTCTGGAAACACCATATATTTT.

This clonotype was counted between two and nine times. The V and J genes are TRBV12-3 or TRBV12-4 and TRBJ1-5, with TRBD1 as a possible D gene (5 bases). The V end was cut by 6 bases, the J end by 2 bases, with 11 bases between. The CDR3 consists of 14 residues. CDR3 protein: CASREGPRNQPQHF. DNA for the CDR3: TGTGCCAGCAGGGAGGGACCGCGCAATCAGCCCCAGCATTTT.

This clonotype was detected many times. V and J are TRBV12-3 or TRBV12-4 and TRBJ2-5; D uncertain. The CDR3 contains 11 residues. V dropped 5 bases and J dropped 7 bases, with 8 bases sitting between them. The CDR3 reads CASSQSVTQYF. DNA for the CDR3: TGTGCCAGCAGTCAATCTGTGACCCAGTACTTC.

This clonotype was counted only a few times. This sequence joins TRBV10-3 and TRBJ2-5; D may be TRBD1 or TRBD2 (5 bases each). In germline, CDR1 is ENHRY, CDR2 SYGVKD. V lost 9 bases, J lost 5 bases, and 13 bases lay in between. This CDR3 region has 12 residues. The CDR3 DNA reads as TGTGCCATATGGGACGTCGGGGAGACCCAGTACTTC. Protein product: CAIWDVGETQYF.

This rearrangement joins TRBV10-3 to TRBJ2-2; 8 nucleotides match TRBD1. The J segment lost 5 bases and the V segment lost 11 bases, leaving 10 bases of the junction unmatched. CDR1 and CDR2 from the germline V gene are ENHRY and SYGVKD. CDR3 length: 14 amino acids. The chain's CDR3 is CAVTDRGNTGELFF. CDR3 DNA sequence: TGTGCCGTTACCGACAGGGGAAATACCGGGGAGCTGTTTTTT.